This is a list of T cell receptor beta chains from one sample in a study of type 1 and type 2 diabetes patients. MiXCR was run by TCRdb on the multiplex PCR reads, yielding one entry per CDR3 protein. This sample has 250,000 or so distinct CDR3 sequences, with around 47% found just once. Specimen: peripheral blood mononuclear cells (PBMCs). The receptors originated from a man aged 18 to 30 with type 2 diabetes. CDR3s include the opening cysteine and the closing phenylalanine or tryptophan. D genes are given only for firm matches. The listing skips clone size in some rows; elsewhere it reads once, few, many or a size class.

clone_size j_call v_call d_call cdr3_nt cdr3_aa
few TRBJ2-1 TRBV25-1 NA TGTGCCAGCAGTGTCCGGAAAAACAATGAGCAGTTCTTC CASSVRKNNEQFF
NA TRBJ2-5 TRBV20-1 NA TGCAGTGCTAGACACCGGGACGTTCAAGAGACCCAGTACTTC CSARHRDVQETQYF
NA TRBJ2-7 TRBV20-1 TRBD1 TGCAGTGCTAAGTGGGGACAGCTGAACGAGCAGTACTTC CSAKWGQLNEQYF
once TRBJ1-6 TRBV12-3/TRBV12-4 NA TGTGCCAGCACCTTAGACAGGATGGAATCACCCCTCCACTTT CASTLDRMESPLHF
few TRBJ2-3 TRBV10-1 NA TGCGCCAGCAGTGAGGGACAGACTAGCACAGATACGCAGTATTTT CASSEGQTSTDTQYF
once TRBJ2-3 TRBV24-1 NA TGTGCCACCAGTGATTTGGGGCTATCTAGCACAGATACGCAGTATTTT CATSDLGLSSTDTQYF
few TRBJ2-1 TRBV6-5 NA TGTGCCAGCAGTCTATACGAGCGAGGTGGCTACAATGAGCAGTTCTTC CASSLYERGGYNEQFF
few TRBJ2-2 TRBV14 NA TGTGCCAGCAGCCACTGGGAGGATCACGCGAACACCGGGGAGCTGTTTTTT CASSHWEDHANTGELFF
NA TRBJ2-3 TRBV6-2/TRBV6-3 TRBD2 TGTGCCAGCGCATCTGCCCCCCTAGCGGGGTATTCAGATACGCAGTATTTT CASASAPLAGYSDTQYF
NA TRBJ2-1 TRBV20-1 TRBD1 TGCAGTGCTAGAGTAATTAAGGGGGCGCGGAGTTTCAATGAGCAGTTCTTC CSARVIKGARSFNEQFF
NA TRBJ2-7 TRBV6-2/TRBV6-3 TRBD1 TGTGCCAGCAGTTGGGACAGGGGGGCCTACGAGCAGTACTTC CASSWDRGAYEQYF
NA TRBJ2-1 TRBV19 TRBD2 TGTGCCACCTGGGGGGGAAGTGAGCAGTTCTTC CATWGGSEQFF
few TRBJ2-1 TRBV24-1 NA TGTGCCACCAGTGATTCCCAAATCGACAATGAGCAGTTCTTC CATSDSQIDNEQFF
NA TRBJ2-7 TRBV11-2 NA TGTGCCAGCAGCTTAGATCTGGGGGCGCAATCCTACGAGCAGTACTTC CASSLDLGAQSYEQYF
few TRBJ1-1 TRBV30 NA TGTGCCTGGAGTGGGGTCCCCGGGGGCCAGACTGAAGCTTTCTTT CAWSGVPGGQTEAFF
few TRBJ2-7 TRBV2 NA TGTGCCAGCAGACGTGGGGAAAAAGGCTACGAGCAGTCCTTC CASRRGEKGYEQSF
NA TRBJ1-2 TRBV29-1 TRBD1 TGCAGCGTTCCGCAGGGGGAGCGTGGCTACACCTTC CSVPQGERGYTF
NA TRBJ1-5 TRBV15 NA TGTGCCACCAGCGGGCCAGAGACATTACAGCCCCAGCGTTTT CATSGPETLQPQRF
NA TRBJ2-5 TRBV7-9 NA TGTGCCAGCAGCCTCCTACTAGAGACCCAGTACTTC CASSLLLETQYF
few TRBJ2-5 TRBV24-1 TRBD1 TGTGCCACCAGTGAAACAGGGGGCGGAGAGACCCAGTACTTC CATSETGGGETQYF
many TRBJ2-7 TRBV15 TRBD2 TGTGCCACCAGCAGAGATTCAGGACTAGCACTCTACGAGCAGTACTTC CATSRDSGLALYEQYF
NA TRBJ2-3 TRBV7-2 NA TGTGCCAGCAGTACAGGGACAGATACGCAGTATTTT CASSTGTDTQYF
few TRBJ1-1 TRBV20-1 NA TGCAGCGCCGGGACGGGGAAGACTGAAGCTTTCTTT CSAGTGKTEAFF
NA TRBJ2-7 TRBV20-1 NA TGCAGTGCTACCCAGTCTTACGAGCAGTACTTC CSATQSYEQYF
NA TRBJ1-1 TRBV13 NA TGTGCCAGCAGTTTGGTGCGGAACACTGAAGCTTTCTTT CASSLVRNTEAFF
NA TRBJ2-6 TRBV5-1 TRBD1 TGCACCAGCAGCTTGGGGGACAGGATCTCTGGGGCCAACGTCCTGACTTTC CTSSLGDRISGANVLTF
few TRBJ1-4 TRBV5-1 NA TGCGCCAGCAGCTTGGCCTTTAGGGCTAATGAAAAACTGTTTTTT CASSLAFRANEKLFF
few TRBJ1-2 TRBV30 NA TGTGCCTGGACGGAGACCTCAGCTAACTATGGCTACACCTTC CAWTETSANYGYTF
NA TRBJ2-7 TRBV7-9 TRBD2 TGTGCCAGCAGCCTTCCTACTAGCGGGAGATACGAGCAGTACTTC CASSLPTSGRYEQYF